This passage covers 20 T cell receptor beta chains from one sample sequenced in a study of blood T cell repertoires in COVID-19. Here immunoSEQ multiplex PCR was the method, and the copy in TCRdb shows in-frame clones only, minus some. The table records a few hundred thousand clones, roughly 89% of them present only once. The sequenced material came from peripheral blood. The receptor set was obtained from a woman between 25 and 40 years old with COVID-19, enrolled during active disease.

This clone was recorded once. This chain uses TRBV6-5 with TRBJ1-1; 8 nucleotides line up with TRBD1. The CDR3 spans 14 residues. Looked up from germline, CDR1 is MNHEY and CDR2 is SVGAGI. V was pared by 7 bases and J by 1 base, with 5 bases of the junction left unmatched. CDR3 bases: TGTGCCAGCAAAATAACAGGGGGGAACACTGAAGCTTTCTTT. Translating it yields CASKITGGNTEAFF.

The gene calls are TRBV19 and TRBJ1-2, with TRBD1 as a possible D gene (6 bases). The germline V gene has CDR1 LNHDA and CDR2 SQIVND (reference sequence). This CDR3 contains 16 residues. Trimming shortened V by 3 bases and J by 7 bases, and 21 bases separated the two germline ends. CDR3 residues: CASSIGTSPRFGGYTF. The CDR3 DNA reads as TGTGCCAGTAGTATCGGGACATCCCCGAGGTTTGGTGGCTACACCTTC.

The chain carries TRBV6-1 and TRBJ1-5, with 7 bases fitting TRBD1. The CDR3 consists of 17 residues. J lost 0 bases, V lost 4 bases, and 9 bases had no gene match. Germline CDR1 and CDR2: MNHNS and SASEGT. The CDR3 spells CASSGAARGYSNQPQHF. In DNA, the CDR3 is TGTGCCAGCAGTGGGGCCGCCAGGGGGTATAGCAATCAGCCCCAGCATTTT.

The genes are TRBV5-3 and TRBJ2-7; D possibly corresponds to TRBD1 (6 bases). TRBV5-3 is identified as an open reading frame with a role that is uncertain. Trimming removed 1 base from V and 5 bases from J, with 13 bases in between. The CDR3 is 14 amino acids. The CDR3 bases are TGTGCCAGAAGCTTGCCCTCAGGGGTGGACGAGCAGTACTTC. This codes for CARSLPSGVDEQYF.

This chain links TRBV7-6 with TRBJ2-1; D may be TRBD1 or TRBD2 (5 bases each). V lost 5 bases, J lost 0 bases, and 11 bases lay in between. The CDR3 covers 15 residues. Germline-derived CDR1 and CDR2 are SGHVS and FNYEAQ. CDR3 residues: CASSLEGISYNEQFF. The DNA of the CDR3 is TGTGCCAGCAGCCTAGAGGGGATCTCCTACAATGAGCAGTTCTTC.

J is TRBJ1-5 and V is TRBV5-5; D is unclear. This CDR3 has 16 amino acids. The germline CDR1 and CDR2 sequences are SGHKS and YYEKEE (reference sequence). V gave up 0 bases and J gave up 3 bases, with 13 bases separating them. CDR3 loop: CASSLGPGRFNQPQHF. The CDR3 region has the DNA TGTGCCAGCAGCTTGGGCCCAGGCCGGTTCAATCAGCCCCAGCATTTT.

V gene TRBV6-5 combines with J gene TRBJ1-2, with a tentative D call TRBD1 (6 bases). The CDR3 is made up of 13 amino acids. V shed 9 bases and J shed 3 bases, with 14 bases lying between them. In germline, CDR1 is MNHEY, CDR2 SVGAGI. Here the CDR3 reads CASKGAGDYGYTF. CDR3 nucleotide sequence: TGTGCCAGTAAAGGGGCAGGGGACTATGGCTACACCTTC.

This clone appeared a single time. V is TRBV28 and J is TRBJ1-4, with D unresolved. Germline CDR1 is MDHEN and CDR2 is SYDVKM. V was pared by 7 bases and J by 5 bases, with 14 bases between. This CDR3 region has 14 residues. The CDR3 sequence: CASTSGGGNEKLFF. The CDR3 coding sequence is TGTGCCAGCACCTCGGGTGGAGGAAATGAAAAACTGTTTTTT. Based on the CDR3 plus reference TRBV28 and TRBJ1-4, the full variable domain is DVKVTQSSRYLVKRTGEKVFLECVQDMDHENMFWYRQDPGLGLRLIYFSYDVKMKEKGDIPEGYSVSREKKERFSLILESASTNQTSMYLCASTSGGGNEKLFFGSGTQLSVL.

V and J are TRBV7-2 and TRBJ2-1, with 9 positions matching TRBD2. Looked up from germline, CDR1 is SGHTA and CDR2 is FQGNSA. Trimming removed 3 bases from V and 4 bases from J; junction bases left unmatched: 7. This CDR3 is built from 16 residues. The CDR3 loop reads CASSFASGGSYNEQFF. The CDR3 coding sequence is TGTGCCAGCAGCTTTGCGAGCGGGGGGTCTTACAATGAGCAGTTCTTC.

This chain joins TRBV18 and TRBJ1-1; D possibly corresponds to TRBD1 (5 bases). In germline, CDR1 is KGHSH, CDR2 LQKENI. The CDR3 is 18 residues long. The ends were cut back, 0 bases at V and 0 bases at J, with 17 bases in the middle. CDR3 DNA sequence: TGTGCCAGCTCACCACCGTCAGGGCAATGGAGGGTGAACACTGAAGCTTTCTTT. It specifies CASSPPSGQWRVNTEAFF.

CDR3 nucleotides: TGTGCCAGCAGTATCGGGACTAGCGACACCGGGGAGCTGTTTTTT. This codes for CASSIGTSDTGELFF. V is TRBV6-5 and J is TRBJ2-2, with 10 bases lining up with TRBD2. V dropped 5 bases and J dropped 3; count of bases not matched to a gene: 3. The CDR3 has 15 residues. The V gene's germline CDR1 is MNHEY and CDR2 SVGAGI.

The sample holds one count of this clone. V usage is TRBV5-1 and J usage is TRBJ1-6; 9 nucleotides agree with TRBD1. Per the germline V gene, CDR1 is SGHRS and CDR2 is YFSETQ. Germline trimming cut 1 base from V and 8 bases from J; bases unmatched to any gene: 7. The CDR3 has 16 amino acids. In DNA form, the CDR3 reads TGCGCCAGCAGCTTGACGGCCGGGACAGGGCATTCACCCCTCCACTTT. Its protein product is CASSLTAGTGHSPLHF.

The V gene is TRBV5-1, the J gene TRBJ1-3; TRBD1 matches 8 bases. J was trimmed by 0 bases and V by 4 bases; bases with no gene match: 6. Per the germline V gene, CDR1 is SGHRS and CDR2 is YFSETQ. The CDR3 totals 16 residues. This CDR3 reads CASSEGTGHSGNTIYF. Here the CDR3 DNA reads TGCGCCAGCAGCGAAGGGACAGGCCACTCTGGAAACACCATATATTTT.

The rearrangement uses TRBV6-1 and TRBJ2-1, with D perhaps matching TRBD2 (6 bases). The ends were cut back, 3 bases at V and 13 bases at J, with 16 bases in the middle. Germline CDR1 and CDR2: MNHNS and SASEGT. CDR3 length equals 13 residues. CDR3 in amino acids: CASSDSRLDFQFF. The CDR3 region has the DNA TGTGCCAGCAGTGATAGCCGACTAGATTTCCAGTTCTTC.

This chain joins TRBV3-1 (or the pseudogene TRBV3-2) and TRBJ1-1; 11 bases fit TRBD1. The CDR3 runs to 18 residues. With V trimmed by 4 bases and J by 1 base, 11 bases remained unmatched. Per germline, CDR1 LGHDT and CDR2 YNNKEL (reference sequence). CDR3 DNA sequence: TGTGCCAGCAGCCCGGACATCCGGGACAGGGGGGCGAACACTGAAGCTTTCTTT. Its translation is CASSPDIRDRGANTEAFF.

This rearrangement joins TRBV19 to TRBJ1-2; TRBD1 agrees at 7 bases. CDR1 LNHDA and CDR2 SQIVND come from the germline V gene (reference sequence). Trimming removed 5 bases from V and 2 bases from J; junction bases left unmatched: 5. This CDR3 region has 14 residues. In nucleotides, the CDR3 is TGTGCCAGTAGTTGGGGACAGCCAAACTATGGCTACACCTTC. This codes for CASSWGQPNYGYTF.

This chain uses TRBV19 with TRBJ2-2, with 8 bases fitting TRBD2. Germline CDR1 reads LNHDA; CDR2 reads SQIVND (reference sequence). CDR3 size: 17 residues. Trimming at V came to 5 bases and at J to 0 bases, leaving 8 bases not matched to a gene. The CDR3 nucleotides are TGTGCCAGTAGTTCCCCAGCGGGGGACCCGAACACCGGGGAGCTGTTTTTT. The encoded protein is CASSSPAGDPNTGELFF.

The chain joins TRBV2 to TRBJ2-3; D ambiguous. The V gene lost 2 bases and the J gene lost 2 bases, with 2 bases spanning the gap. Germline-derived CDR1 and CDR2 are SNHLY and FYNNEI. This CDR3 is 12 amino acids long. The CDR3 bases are TGTGCCAGCAGTGAATACACAGATACGCAGTATTTT. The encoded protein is CASSEYTDTQYF.

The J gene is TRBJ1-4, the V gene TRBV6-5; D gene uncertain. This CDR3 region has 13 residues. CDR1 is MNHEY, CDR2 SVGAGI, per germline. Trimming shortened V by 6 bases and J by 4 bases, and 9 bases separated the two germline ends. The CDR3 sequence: CASSPAVNEKLFF. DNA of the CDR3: TGTGCCAGCAGCCCCGCAGTTAATGAAAAACTGTTTTTT.

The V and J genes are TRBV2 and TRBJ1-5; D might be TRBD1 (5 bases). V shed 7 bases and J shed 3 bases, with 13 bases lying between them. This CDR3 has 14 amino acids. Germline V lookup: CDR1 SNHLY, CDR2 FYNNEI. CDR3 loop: CASNDPRVNQPQHF. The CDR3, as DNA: TGTGCCAGCAATGATCCCAGGGTCAATCAGCCCCAGCATTTT. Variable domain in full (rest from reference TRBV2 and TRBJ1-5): EPEVTQTPSHQVTQMGQEVILRCVPISNHLYFYWYRQILGQKVEFLVSFYNNEISEKSEIFDDQFSVERPDGSNFTLKIRSTKLEDSAMYFCASNDPRVNQPQHFGDGTRLSIL.